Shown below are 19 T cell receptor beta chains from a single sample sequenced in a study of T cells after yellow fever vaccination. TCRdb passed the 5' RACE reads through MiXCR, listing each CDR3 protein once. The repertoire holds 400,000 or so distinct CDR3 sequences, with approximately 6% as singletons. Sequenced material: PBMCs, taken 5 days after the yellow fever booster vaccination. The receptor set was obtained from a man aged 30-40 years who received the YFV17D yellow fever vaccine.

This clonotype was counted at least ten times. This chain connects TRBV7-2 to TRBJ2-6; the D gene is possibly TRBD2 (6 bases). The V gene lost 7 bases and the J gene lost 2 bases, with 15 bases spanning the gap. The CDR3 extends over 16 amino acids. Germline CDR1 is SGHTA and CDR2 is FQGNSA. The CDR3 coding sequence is TGTGCCAGCACCGCTAGAACGGGAGCTGGGGCCAACGTCCTGACTTTC. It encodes CASTARTGAGANVLTF.

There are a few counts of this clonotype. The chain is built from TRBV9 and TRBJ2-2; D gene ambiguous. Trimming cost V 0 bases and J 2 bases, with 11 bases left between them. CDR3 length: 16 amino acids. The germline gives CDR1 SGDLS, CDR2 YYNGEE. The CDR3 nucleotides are TGTGCCAGCAGCGTAGGTGGCTCACCTAACACCGGGGAGCTGTTTTTT. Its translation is CASSVGGSPNTGELFF.

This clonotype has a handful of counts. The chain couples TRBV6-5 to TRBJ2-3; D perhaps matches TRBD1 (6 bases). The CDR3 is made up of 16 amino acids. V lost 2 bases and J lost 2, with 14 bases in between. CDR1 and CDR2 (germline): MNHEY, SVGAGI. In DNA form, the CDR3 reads TGTGCCAGCAGTTACCCCCAGGGGTCGGACACAGATACGCAGTATTTT. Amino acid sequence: CASSYPQGSDTDTQYF.

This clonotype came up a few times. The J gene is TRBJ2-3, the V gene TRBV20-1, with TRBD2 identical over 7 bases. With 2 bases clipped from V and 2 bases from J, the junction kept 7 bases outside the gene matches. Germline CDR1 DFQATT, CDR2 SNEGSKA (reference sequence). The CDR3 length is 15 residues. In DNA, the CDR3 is TGCAGTGCTAGACCTCACCGGGACTACACAGATACGCAGTATTTT. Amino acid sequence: CSARPHRDYTDTQYF.

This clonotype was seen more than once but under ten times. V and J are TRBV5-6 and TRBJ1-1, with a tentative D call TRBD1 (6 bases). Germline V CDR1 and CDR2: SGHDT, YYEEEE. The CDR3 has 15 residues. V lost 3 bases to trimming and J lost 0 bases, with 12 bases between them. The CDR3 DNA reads TGTGCCAGCAGCTCCTGGACAGTAGTGAACACTGAAGCTTTCTTT. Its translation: CASSSWTVVNTEAFF.

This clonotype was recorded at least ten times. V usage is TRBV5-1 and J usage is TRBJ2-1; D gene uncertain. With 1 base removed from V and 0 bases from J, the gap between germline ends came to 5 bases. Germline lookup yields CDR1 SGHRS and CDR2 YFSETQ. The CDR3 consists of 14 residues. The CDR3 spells CASSLQGSYNEQFF. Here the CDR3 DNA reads TGCGCCAGCAGCTTGCAAGGCTCCTACAATGAGCAGTTCTTC.

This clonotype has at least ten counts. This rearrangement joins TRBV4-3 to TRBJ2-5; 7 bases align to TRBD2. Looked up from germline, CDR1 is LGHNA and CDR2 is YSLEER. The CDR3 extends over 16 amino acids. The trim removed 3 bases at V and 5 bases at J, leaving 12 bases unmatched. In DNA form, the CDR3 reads TGCGCCAGCAGCCAGAATCCCACGGGGGGATGGGAGACCCAGTACTTC. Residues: CASSQNPTGGWETQYF.

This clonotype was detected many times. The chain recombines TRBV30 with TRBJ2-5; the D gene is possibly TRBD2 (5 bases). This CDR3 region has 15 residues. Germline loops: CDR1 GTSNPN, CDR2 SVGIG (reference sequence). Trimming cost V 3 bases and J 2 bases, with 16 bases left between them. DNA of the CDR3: TGTGCCTGGAGAACGGGAAAACTACAGCAAGAGACCCAGTACTTC. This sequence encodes CAWRTGKLQQETQYF. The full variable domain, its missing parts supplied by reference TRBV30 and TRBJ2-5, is SQTIHQWPATLVQPVGSPLSLECTVEGTSNPNLYWYRQAAGRGLQLLFYSVGIGQISSEVPQNLSASRPQDRQFILSSKKLLLSDSGFYLCAWRTGKLQQETQYFGPGTRLLVL.

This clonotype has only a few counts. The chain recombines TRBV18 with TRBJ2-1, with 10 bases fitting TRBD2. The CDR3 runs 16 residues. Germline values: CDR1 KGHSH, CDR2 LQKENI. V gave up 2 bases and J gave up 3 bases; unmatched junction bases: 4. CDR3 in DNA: TGTGCCAGCTCACCAGGGGCTAGCGGGGGCTACAATGAGCAGTTCTTC. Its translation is CASSPGASGGYNEQFF. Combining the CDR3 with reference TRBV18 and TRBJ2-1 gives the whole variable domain NAGVMQNPRHLVRRRGQEARLRCSPMKGHSHVYWYRQLPEEGLKFMVYLQKENIIDESGMPKERFSAEFPKEGPSILRIQQVVRGDSAAYFCASSPGASGGYNEQFFGPGTRLTVL.

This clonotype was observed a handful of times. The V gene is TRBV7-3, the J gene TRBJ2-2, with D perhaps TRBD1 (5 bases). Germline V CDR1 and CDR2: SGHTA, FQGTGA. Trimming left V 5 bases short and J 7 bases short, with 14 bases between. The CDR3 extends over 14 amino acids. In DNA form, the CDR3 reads TGTGCCAGCAGCCCCGACAGTTATATCGGGGAGCTGTTTTTT. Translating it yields CASSPDSYIGELFF. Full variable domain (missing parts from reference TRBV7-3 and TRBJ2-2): GAGVSQTPSNKVTEKGKYVELRCDPISGHTALYWYRQSLGQGPEFLIYFQGTGAADDSGLPNDRFFAVRPEGSVSTLKIQRTERGDSAVYLCASSPDSYIGELFFGEGSRLTVL.

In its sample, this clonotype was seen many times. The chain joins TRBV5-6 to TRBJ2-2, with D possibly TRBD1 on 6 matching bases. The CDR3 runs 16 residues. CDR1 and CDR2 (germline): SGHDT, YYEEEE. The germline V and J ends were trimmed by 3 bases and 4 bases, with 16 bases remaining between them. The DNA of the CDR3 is TGTGCCAGCAGCTCCCCTCGGGACAAGCTCACCGGGGAGCTGTTTTTT. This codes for CASSSPRDKLTGELFF.

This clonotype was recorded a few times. The CDR3 spells CSAPNRKGAMYEQYF. CDR3 sequence (DNA): TGCAGTGCTCCTAACCGAAAGGGGGCAATGTACGAGCAGTACTTC. The chain employs TRBV20-1 and TRBJ2-7; 7 bases are a match to TRBD1. This CDR3 contains 15 residues. V was clipped by 5 bases and J by 4 bases; unmatched bases: 14. Germline lookup yields CDR1 DFQATT and CDR2 SNEGSKA (reference sequence).

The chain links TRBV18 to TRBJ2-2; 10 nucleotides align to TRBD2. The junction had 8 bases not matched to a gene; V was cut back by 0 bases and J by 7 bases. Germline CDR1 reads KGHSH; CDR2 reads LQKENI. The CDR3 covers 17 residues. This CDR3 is CASSPPVLAGIVGELFF. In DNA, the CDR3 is TGTGCCAGCTCACCACCGGTACTAGCGGGAATCGTCGGGGAGCTGTTTTTT.

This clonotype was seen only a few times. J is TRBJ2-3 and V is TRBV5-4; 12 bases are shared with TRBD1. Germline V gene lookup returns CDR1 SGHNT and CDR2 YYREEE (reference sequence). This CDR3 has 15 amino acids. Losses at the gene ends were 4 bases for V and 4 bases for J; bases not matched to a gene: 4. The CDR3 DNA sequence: TGTGCCAGCAGCCAGGGACAGGGGGCCCCAGATACGCAGTATTTT. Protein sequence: CASSQGQGAPDTQYF.

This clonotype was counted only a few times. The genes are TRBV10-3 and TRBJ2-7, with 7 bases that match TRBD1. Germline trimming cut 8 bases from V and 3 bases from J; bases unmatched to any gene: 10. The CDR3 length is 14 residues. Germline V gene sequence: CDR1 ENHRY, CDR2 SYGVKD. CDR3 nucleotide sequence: TGTGCCATCTCCAACCTGGGACAGAACTACGAGCAGTACTTC. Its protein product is CAISNLGQNYEQYF.

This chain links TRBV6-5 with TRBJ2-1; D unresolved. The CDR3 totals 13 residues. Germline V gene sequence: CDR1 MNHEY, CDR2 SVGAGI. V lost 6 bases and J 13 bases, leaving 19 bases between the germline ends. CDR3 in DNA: TGTGCCAGCAGCTTAGACCCCGTGGCGGACCAGTTCTTC. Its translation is CASSLDPVADQFF.

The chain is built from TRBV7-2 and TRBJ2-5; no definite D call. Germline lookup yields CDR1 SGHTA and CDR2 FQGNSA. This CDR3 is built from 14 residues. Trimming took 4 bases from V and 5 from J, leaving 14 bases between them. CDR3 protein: CASSSPPFTETQYF. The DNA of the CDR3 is TGTGCCAGCAGCTCCCCCCCTTTCACCGAGACCCAGTACTTC.

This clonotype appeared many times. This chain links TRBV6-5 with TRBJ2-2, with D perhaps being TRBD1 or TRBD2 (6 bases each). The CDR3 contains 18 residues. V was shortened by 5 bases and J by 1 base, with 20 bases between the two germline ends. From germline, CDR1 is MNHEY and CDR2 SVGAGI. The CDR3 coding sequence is TGTGCCAGCAGTCTACCCCGTTACGGGGGCGTGAACACCGGGGAGCTGTTTTTT. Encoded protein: CASSLPRYGGVNTGELFF.

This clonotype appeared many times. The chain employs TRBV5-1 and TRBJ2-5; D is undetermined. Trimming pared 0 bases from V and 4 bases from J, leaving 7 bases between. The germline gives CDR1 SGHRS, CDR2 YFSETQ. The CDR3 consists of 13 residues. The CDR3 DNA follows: TGCGCCAGCAGCTTGGGTTTAGGAGAGACCCAGTACTTC. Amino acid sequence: CASSLGLGETQYF.